Following are 25 T cell receptor beta chains from one sample sequenced in a study of T cells expressing NK-cell markers. One entry per CDR3 protein, without DNA, is what TCRdb gives after re-calling the 5' RACE reads. In total, the table holds under 600,000 distinct CDR3 sequences. Sequencing was performed on blood T cells: a sorted CD56 or NKG2C T cell subset, CD4+ or CD8+ T cells, or bulk PBMC T cells (not recorded which). Receptor source: a woman aged 45-59 years in good health.

The CDR3 spells CASSLVSAGLETQYF. The chain combines TRBV11-2 with TRBJ2-5; the D call of TRBD1 rests on TCRdb alone, since no DNA is present to check it. The germline CDR1 and CDR2 sequences are SGHAT and FQNNGV. The CDR3 totals 15 residues.

The chain is built from TRBV2 and TRBJ2-2; TCRdb names TRBD1, which stays unverified in the absence of DNA. CDR3 length equals 13 residues. CDR1 is SNHLY and CDR2 is FYNNEI in the germline V gene. The CDR3 spells CASRATGSGELFF.

The chain carries TRBV5-5 and TRBJ1-3. From germline, CDR1 is SGHKS and CDR2 YYEKEE (reference sequence). The CDR3 covers 13 residues. CDR3 loop: CASRTSSGNTIYF.

The V call is TRBV12-3 or TRBV12-4, the J call TRBJ2-1; TCRdb picks TRBD2, but there is no DNA to check that call. The CDR3 is 13 residues long. The CDR3 sequence: CASSITIAELQFF.

The chain employs TRBV29-1 and TRBJ2-3; no DNA is available, so the TRBD2 call from TCRdb remains unchecked. The germline V gene encodes CDR1 SQVTM and CDR2 ANQGSEA. This CDR3 is built from 16 residues. The CDR3 is CSVEWGLSRYTDTQYF.

The chain has TRBV6-6 and TRBJ2-7; TCRdb calls TRBD1, which cannot be checked without DNA. This CDR3 is 15 amino acids long. Germline CDR1 is MNHNY and CDR2 is SVGAGI (reference sequence). The CDR3 region is CASSLGQGRSYEQYF.

This chain uses TRBV20-1 with TRBJ2-7; TCRdb calls TRBD1, which cannot be checked without DNA. The CDR3 covers 12 residues. CDR1 and CDR2 (germline): DFQATT, SNEGSKA (reference sequence). Here the CDR3 reads CSASRAGGEQYF.

V and J are TRBV24-1 and TRBJ1-5; TCRdb gives TRBD1 as the D gene, but with no DNA this cannot be confirmed. Germline V gene data show CDR1 as KGHDR and CDR2 as SFDVKD. The CDR3 totals 14 residues. CDR3 in amino acids: CATREGGSNQPQHF.

The chain couples TRBV5-4 to TRBJ2-5. In germline, CDR1 is SGHNT, CDR2 YYREEE (reference sequence). The CDR3 extends over 13 amino acids. CDR3: CASSPNQQETQYF.

The chain recombines TRBV5-5 with TRBJ2-3; the TCRdb call, TRBD2, lacks DNA for checking. The CDR3 runs to 14 residues. Germline assignment: CDR1 SGHKS and CDR2 YYEKEE (reference sequence). The CDR3 region is CASIGLAVSDTQYF.

The rearrangement uses TRBV21-1 and TRBJ2-1; the TRBD2 assignment by TCRdb is unverifiable without DNA. TRBV21-1 is listed as a pseudogene. This CDR3 is 15 amino acids long. CDR3 region: CASRTRVSSYNEQFF.

The chain uses TRBV29-1 and TRBJ2-5; TCRdb indicates TRBD1, and absent DNA this call remains unverified. Per the germline V gene, CDR1 is SQVTM and CDR2 is ANQGSEA. The CDR3 has 12 amino acids. The CDR3: CSARPPMETQYF.

The genes are TRBV3-1 and TRBJ2-2; as DNA is missing, the TRBD2 call by TCRdb cannot be tested. CDR1 is LGHDT, CDR2 YNNKEL, per germline (reference sequence). CDR3 length: 17 amino acids. This CDR3 is CASSRQPSGPFAGELFF. The whole variable domain, filled in from reference TRBV3-1 and TRBJ2-2, reads DTAVSQTPKYLVTQMGNDKSIKCEQNLGHDTMYWYKQDSKKFLKIMFSYNNKELIINETVPNRFSPKSPDKAHLNLHINSLELGDSAVYFCASSRQPSGPFAGELFFGEGSRLTVL.

V is TRBV9 and J is TRBJ2-1; TCRdb returns TRBD2, unconfirmable since there is no DNA. Germline V CDR1 and CDR2: SGDLS, YYNGEE. The CDR3 extends over 15 amino acids. This CDR3 reads CASSVDSGRGNEQFF.

The J gene is TRBJ2-1, the V gene TRBV3-1; TCRdb picks TRBD2, but there is no DNA to check that call. The CDR3 extends over 15 amino acids. From germline, CDR1 is LGHDT and CDR2 YNNKEL (reference sequence). This CDR3 reads CASSQKRALYNEQFF.

The genes are TRBV24-1 and TRBJ2-1; TCRdb indicates TRBD2, and absent DNA this call remains unverified. Germline assignment: CDR1 KGHDR and CDR2 SFDVKD. This CDR3 spans 14 amino acids. The CDR3 spells CATSDSARRGQQFF.

This chain joins TRBV5-1 and TRBJ2-4. Germline V lookup: CDR1 SGHRS, CDR2 YFSETQ. The CDR3 loop spans 13 amino acids. The CDR3: CASSPDNRNIQYF.

The CDR3 loop is CSVGPTTDRNTEAFF. The V gene is TRBV29-1, the J gene TRBJ1-1; TCRdb calls TRBD1, which cannot be checked without DNA. CDR1 SQVTM and CDR2 ANQGSEA come from the germline V gene. The CDR3 contains 15 residues.

This chain uses TRBV12-3 or TRBV12-4 with TRBJ1-4; TCRdb outputs TRBD1, but without DNA this stays unchecked. CDR3 length: 13 amino acids. CDR3 loop: CASSSPLNEKLFF.

J is TRBJ1-6 and V is TRBV6-7; the TCRdb D gene call, TRBD1, has no DNA to confirm it. TRBV6-7 is noted as an ORF with a role that remains uncertain. The CDR3 covers 12 residues. The CDR3 protein is CAGSLGDSPLHF.

The chain has TRBV27 and TRBJ2-1; TCRdb reports TRBD1, a call that lacks DNA to check it against. This CDR3 contains 15 residues. The germline CDR1 and CDR2 sequences are MNHEY and SMNVEV (reference sequence). Here the CDR3 reads CASTLTTGSYNEQFF.

The rearrangement uses TRBV27 and TRBJ2-7; TCRdb's D call of TRBD1 is untestable without DNA. The CDR3 is 14 amino acids. Germline V gives CDR1 MNHEY, CDR2 SMNVEV (reference sequence). The CDR3 region is CASRSGTSSYEQYF.

This rearrangement joins TRBV4-1 to TRBJ2-1; the D gene TCRdb calls, TRBD1, cannot be checked with no DNA. Per germline, CDR1 MGHRA and CDR2 YSYEKL. The CDR3 extends over 15 amino acids. The CDR3: CASSPRDQEGNEQFF.

J is TRBJ2-2 and V is TRBV2; as DNA is missing, the TRBD2 call by TCRdb cannot be tested. The CDR3 has 19 residues. Germline CDR1 is SNHLY and CDR2 is FYNNEI. CDR3 sequence reads: CASSEETSGLMGDTGELFF.

The chain couples TRBV27 to TRBJ1-1. CDR1 and CDR2 (germline): MNHEY, SMNVEV (reference sequence). The CDR3 length is 14 residues. CDR3: CASSLGWEGVEAFF.